This T cell receptor beta chain was obtained from a study of vaccination and CD4 T cells after COVID-19. Study-wide context: Post-vaccine specimens were obtained a median about 73 days after dose two (range 14 to 241). Overlapping spike peptides of SARS-CoV-2, HCoV-NL63, HCoV-OC43 and HCoV-229E stimulated the cells.

Whole-study results and caveats: Early timepoints after natural infection were not analyzed in these convalescent patients.

Described treatment: roughly 11-day PBMC culture with coronavirus spike peptide pools or control peptides (ViraFEST assay). During the years 2011-2018, before the COVID-19 pandemic, the unexposed donor's CD4+ T cells were collected. Unmatched junction bases numbered 12, after V lost 4 bases and J lost 6 bases. The CDR3 has 17 amino acids. Germline V gene lookup returns CDR1 LNHDA and CDR2 SQIVND (reference sequence). Cultured CD4+ T-cell DNA underwent Oncomine TCR Beta short-read sequencing. Investigators isolated genomic DNA from cultured CD4+ T cells. MiXCR, applied by TCRdb to the PCR reads, yields one record per CDR3 protein. The sample consists of about 8,900 distinct CDR3 sequences, roughly 31% of them appearing once. This clonotype appeared a few times. The antigen remains unidentified.

Sequencing was done on a sample of CD4+ T cells from blood, cultured in vitro. The gene calls are TRBV19 and TRBJ2-1; 10 bases agree with TRBD2. The receptor was derived from a human donor in good health. The CDR3 protein is CASSTRGGLAGANEQFF. CDR3 nucleotide sequence: TGTGCCAGTAGTACCAGGGGCGGGCTAGCGGGGGCCAATGAGCAGTTCTTC.